This passage covers 28 T cell receptor beta chains from one sample sequenced in a study of T cells in Graves' hyperthyroidism and ophthalmopathy. Amplified TCR beta CDR3 regions came from RNA transcripts. The HTBI primer set drove a first-round RT-PCR of the TCR CDR3. From the multiplex PCR reads, TCRdb called clonotypes with MiXCR, one entry per CDR3 protein. Here the sample spans about 400,000 distinct CDR3 sequences, roughly 14% being singletons. Sequencing was performed on blood. The source of these receptors is a woman aged 25 to 39 with Graves' ophthalmopathy.

The rearrangement joins TRBV11-2 to TRBJ1-1, with 9 bases lining up with TRBD1. CDR1 is SGHAT, CDR2 FQNNGV, per germline. The CDR3 totals 12 residues. J was trimmed by 11 bases and V by 6 bases; bases with no gene match: 7. DNA of the CDR3: TGTGCCAGCAGTAGGACAGGGGTACGGGCTTTCTTT. It encodes CASSRTGVRAFF.

This clonotype occurred many times. V gene TRBV2 combines with J gene TRBJ2-3; weak D call: TRBD1 (6 bases). Per germline, CDR1 SNHLY and CDR2 FYNNEI. This CDR3 has 17 residues. V lost 5 bases to trimming and J lost 5 bases, with 23 bases between them. CDR3 protein: CASSPGVRSSRVDTQYF. The CDR3 DNA reads TGTGCCAGCAGTCCAGGGGTGAGGTCTAGTAGGGTAGATACGCAGTATTTT.

J is TRBJ2-1 and V is TRBV7-9, with D perhaps matching TRBD2 (7 bases). This CDR3 spans 13 amino acids. Trimming stripped 5 bases from V and 7 bases from J, with 12 bases between. CDR1 SEHNR and CDR2 FQNEAQ come from the germline V gene (reference sequence). The CDR3 region is CASSRAGANEQFF. CDR3 nucleotide sequence: TGTGCCAGCAGCCGGGCGGGGGCTAATGAGCAGTTCTTC. Variable domain in full (rest from reference TRBV7-9 and TRBJ2-1): DTGVSQNPRHKITKRGQNVTFRCDPISEHNRLYWYRQTLGQGPEFLTYFQNEAQLEKSRLLSDRFSAERPKGSFSTLEIQRTEQGDSAMYLCASSRAGANEQFFGPGTRLTVL.

The sample holds many counts of this clonotype. The genes are TRBV2 and TRBJ2-6, with 8 bases aligning to TRBD1. The CDR3 covers 19 residues. V lost 7 bases and J lost 0; bases outside the gene matches: 14. Germline V gives CDR1 SNHLY, CDR2 FYNNEI. CDR3 DNA: TGTGCCAGCACCTTCCAACCGACAGGGGTAGGCTCTGGGGCCAACGTCCTGACTTTC. Translating gives CASTFQPTGVGSGANVLTF.

This clonotype was seen at least ten times. The V gene is TRBV6-1, the J gene TRBJ1-5; TRBD1 aligns across 8 bases. The CDR3 sequence is 15 residues long. Germline V CDR1 and CDR2: MNHNS, SASEGT. The junction had 10 bases not matched to a gene; V was cut back by 5 bases and J by 7 bases. The CDR3 DNA reads TGTGCCAGCAGTAACCCTCAGGGGGCCCTACAGCCCCAGCATTTT. It yields the protein CASSNPQGALQPQHF.

This clonotype was seen ten or more times. The chain joins TRBV20-1 to TRBJ2-5; D not resolved. With 6 bases removed from V and 2 bases from J, the gap between germline ends came to 7 bases. The CDR3 has 11 amino acids. Germline assignment: CDR1 DFQATT and CDR2 SNEGSKA (reference sequence). The CDR3 protein is CSATVQETQYF. CDR3 DNA: TGCAGTGCAACAGTACAAGAGACCCAGTACTTC.

This clonotype has a handful of counts. The CDR3 loop reads CASSETGTLRNTIYF. The DNA of the CDR3 is TGTGCCAGCAGCGAAACCGGGACACTAAGAAACACCATATATTTT. The V call is TRBV6-1, the J call TRBJ1-3; D might be TRBD1 (6 bases). There are 15 residues in the CDR3. The ends were cut back, 6 bases at V and 5 bases at J, with 17 bases in the middle. Germline V CDR1 and CDR2: MNHNS, SASEGT.

This clonotype has just a few counts. The chain carries TRBV7-9 and TRBJ2-2; TRBD1 matches 7 bases. The germline V gene encodes CDR1 SEHNR and CDR2 FQNEAQ (reference sequence). This CDR3 region has 15 residues. The junction had 8 bases not matched to a gene; V was cut back by 5 bases and J by 5 bases. The CDR3 nucleotides read TGTGCCAGCAGCACCGAATCGACAGGGACCGGGGAGCTGTTTTTT. Translation gives CASSTESTGTGELFF.

This clonotype was seen many times. This sequence joins TRBV12-3 or TRBV12-4 and TRBJ1-4; D possibly corresponds to TRBD1 (5 bases). Trimming pared 3 bases from V and 6 bases from J, leaving 11 bases between. The CDR3 loop spans 14 amino acids. CDR3 nucleotides: TGTGCCAGCAGTTTGTGGGGCAGGGATGAAAAACTGTTTTTT. Translated, it gives CASSLWGRDEKLFF.

This clonotype was seen a handful of times. This rearrangement joins TRBV4-1 to TRBJ2-1; D unresolved. The CDR3 totals 13 residues. V was cut by 1 base and J by 7 bases, with 8 bases left in between. Germline V CDR1 and CDR2: MGHRA, YSYEKL. The CDR3 sequence is CASSQAVGNEQFF. The CDR3 DNA reads as TGCGCCAGCAGCCAAGCAGTTGGGAATGAGCAGTTCTTC.

This clonotype occurred many times. The rearrangement uses TRBV3-1 and TRBJ2-3; 8 nucleotides line up with TRBD2. Germline loops: CDR1 LGHDT, CDR2 YNNKEL (reference sequence). J was trimmed by 2 bases and V by 4 bases; bases with no gene match: 5. The CDR3 runs to 15 residues. CDR3 amino acids: CASSRHSGVTDTQYF. CDR3 in DNA: TGTGCCAGCAGCCGACATAGCGGGGTCACAGATACGCAGTATTTT.

The V and J genes are TRBV5-1 and TRBJ1-2; no firm D call. Looked up from germline, CDR1 is SGHRS and CDR2 is YFSETQ. The CDR3 has 13 residues. Trimming cost V 0 bases and J 6 bases, with 9 bases left between them. The CDR3 DNA sequence: TGCGCCAGCAGCTTGGGGGCGCGGGATGGCTACACCTTC. Its translation: CASSLGARDGYTF.

This clonotype has a count of ten or more. The chain combines TRBV11-2 with TRBJ2-1; D could derive from TRBD1 or TRBD2 (5 bases each). Germline V CDR1 and CDR2: SGHAT, FQNNGV. The V gene lost 5 bases and the J gene lost 6 bases, with 11 bases spanning the gap. CDR3 length: 13 residues. CDR3 nucleotides: TGTGCCAGCAGCCGTCCGGGGCTCAATGAGCAGTTCTTC. It is translated as CASSRPGLNEQFF.

This clonotype appeared a single time. V and J are TRBV6-1 and TRBJ2-7, with D hard to call. Looked up from germline, CDR1 is MNHNS and CDR2 is SASEGT. V lost 4 bases and J 5 bases, leaving 6 bases between the germline ends. CDR3 length equals 11 residues. CDR3 residues: CASSGKNEQYF. The CDR3 bases are TGTGCCAGCAGTGGCAAAAACGAGCAGTACTTC.

This clonotype occurred many times. The chain couples TRBV3-1 to TRBJ2-1; the match to TRBD2 covers 13 bases. CDR1 is LGHDT, CDR2 YNNKEL, per germline (reference sequence). The CDR3 contains 16 residues. Losses at the gene ends were 4 bases for V and 4 bases for J; bases not matched to a gene: 4. The CDR3 reads CASSLRTSGGYNEQFF. The CDR3 DNA sequence: TGTGCCAGCAGCCTAAGGACTAGCGGGGGTTACAATGAGCAGTTCTTC.

This clonotype was counted at least ten times. V is TRBV30 and J is TRBJ2-1; TRBD1 aligns across 7 bases. Germline values: CDR1 GTSNPN, CDR2 SVGIG (reference sequence). This CDR3 contains 13 residues. Trimming took 4 bases from V and 9 from J; bases not matched to a gene: 9. The CDR3 region is CAWKHRGEGEQFF. CDR3 nucleotides: TGTGCCTGGAAACACAGGGGAGAGGGTGAGCAGTTCTTC. The full variable domain, with the rest looked up from reference TRBV30 and TRBJ2-1, is SQTIHQWPATLVQPVGSPLSLECTVEGTSNPNLYWYRQAAGRGLQLLFYSVGIGQISSEVPQNLSASRPQDRQFILSSKKLLLSDSGFYLCAWKHRGEGEQFFGPGTRLTVL.

This clonotype was picked up many times. The chain is built from TRBV18 and TRBJ1-6; the D is unclear. Trimming pared 0 bases from V and 5 bases from J, leaving 8 bases between. Germline assignment: CDR1 KGHSH and CDR2 LQKENI. The CDR3 consists of 15 residues. CDR3 nucleotide sequence: TGTGCCAGCTCACCACCTACAGCAAATAATTCACCCCTCCACTTT. Translation gives CASSPPTANNSPLHF.

This clonotype was counted many times. The J gene is TRBJ2-3, the V gene TRBV2, with D possibly matching TRBD2 (6 bases). This CDR3 is 16 amino acids long. Germline V gene lookup returns CDR1 SNHLY and CDR2 FYNNEI. V was clipped by 7 bases and J by 4 bases, with 21 bases between them. CDR3 region: CASTQNPSSDPDTQYF. CDR3 sequence (DNA): TGTGCCAGCACCCAAAACCCATCTAGCGATCCAGATACGCAGTATTTT.

This clonotype was observed at least ten times. The chain carries TRBV12-3 or TRBV12-4 and TRBJ1-1, with D possibly matching TRBD1 (5 bases). The CDR3 runs to 14 residues. The V gene lost 3 bases and the J gene lost 5 bases, with 13 bases spanning the gap. In DNA, the CDR3 is TGTGCCAGCAGTTTTGAAGGGGTTGGGACTGAAGCTTTCTTT. It codes for CASSFEGVGTEAFF.

In its sample, this clonotype was seen many times. In DNA form, the CDR3 reads TGTGCCAGCAGCTCCCAACTGCTTAATGAAAAACTGTTTTTT. This encodes CASSSQLLNEKLFF. This chain connects TRBV13 to TRBJ1-4; D unclear. The CDR3 is 14 residues long. CDR1 and CDR2 from the germline V gene are PRHDT and FYEKMQ (reference sequence). V lost 4 bases and J 4 bases, leaving 10 bases between the germline ends.

This clonotype has ten or more counts. The J gene is TRBJ1-1, the V gene TRBV18, with a tentative D call TRBD1 (6 bases). Germline-derived CDR1 and CDR2 are KGHSH and LQKENI. The V end lost 1 base, the J end lost 1 base, and 10 bases lay between the germline ends. The length of the CDR3 is 15 residues. The DNA of the CDR3 is TGTGCCAGCTCACCACAGGGAGGGGGGAACACTGAAGCTTTCTTT. Amino acid sequence: CASSPQGGGNTEAFF.

This clonotype was seen many times. V usage is TRBV20-1 and J usage is TRBJ1-5, with D tentatively TRBD1 (6 bases). The CDR3 is 13 amino acids. Between the trimmed V and J ends, which lost 3 bases and 4 bases, there was a span of 10 bases. Germline V gives CDR1 DFQATT, CDR2 SNEGSKA (reference sequence). The CDR3 sequence: CSASYRENQPQHF. CDR3 coding DNA: TGCAGTGCTAGTTACAGGGAGAATCAGCCCCAGCATTTT.

This clonotype was seen repeatedly, ten times or more. The junction departs from the called germline gene at one end, perhaps through a read error. This chain connects TRBV7-9 to TRBJ2-1, with D unclear. Germline CDR1 is SEHNR and CDR2 is FQNEAQ (reference sequence). This CDR3 spans 14 amino acids. CDR3 in amino acids: CASSSHTGVNERFF. In DNA, the CDR3 is TGTGCCAGCAGCTCCCATACTGGAGTCAATGAGCGGTTCTTC. The full variable domain, in which reference TRBV7-9 and TRBJ2-1 provide the parts outside the CDR3, is DTGVSQNPRHKITKRGQNVTFRCDPISEHNRLYWYRQTLGQGPEFLTYFQNEAQLEKSRLLSDRFSAERPKGSFSTLEIQRTEQGDSAMYLCASSSHTGVNERFFGPGTRLTVL.

V gene TRBV6-2 or TRBV6-3 combines with J gene TRBJ1-1; TRBD1 aligns across 8 bases. After removal of 7 bases from V and 3 bases from J, the junction contained 10 bases not matched to a gene. The germline V gene encodes CDR1 MNHEY and CDR2 SVGEGT. The CDR3 runs 15 residues. The CDR3: CASIIQGELDTEAFF. CDR3 in DNA: TGTGCCAGCATCATACAGGGGGAGTTGGACACTGAAGCTTTCTTT.

This clonotype appeared many times. This chain joins TRBV12-3 or TRBV12-4 and TRBJ1-5; the D gene is possibly TRBD1 (5 bases). The V and J ends lost 5 bases and 4 bases respectively, with 15 bases between them. The CDR3 has 15 residues. The CDR3 DNA reads as TGTGCCAGCAGTCCCCAATGGGGGAGGAATCAGCCCCAGCATTTT. This sequence encodes CASSPQWGRNQPQHF.

This clonotype was seen at least ten times. V usage is TRBV3-1 and J usage is TRBJ2-5; D gene unclear. Trimming took off 0 bases at V and 1 base at J, with 9 bases between the two ends. The CDR3 is 15 residues long. CDR1 and CDR2 from the germline V gene are LGHDT and YNNKEL (reference sequence). CDR3 in amino acids: CASSQDGYFQETQYF. The CDR3 DNA follows: TGTGCCAGCAGCCAAGATGGCTACTTCCAAGAGACCCAGTACTTC.

This clonotype was detected ten times or more. The chain links TRBV12-3 or TRBV12-4 to TRBJ2-1, with 8 nucleotides matching TRBD2. Losses at the gene ends were 3 bases for V and 8 bases for J; bases not matched to a gene: 6. The CDR3 covers 14 residues. DNA for the CDR3: TGTGCCAGCAGTTTCGGGGGGGCTGTGGATGAGCAGTTCTTC. Protein product: CASSFGGAVDEQFF.

This sequence joins TRBV10-3 and TRBJ2-2; 7 bases agree with TRBD2. Germline CDR1 and CDR2: ENHRY and SYGVKD. The V gene end was trimmed by 3 bases and the J gene end by 2 bases; junction bases not matched to a gene: 6. The CDR3 is 16 residues long. The CDR3 loop is CAISERLAENTGELFF. CDR3 in DNA: TGTGCCATCAGTGAACGGCTAGCGGAAAACACCGGGGAGCTGTTTTTT.